This is a list of T cell receptor beta chains from one sample in a study of cytomegalovirus exposure and HLA in healthy donors. Assay used: immunoSEQ multiplex PCR; TCRdb lists only in-frame clones, some missing. The sample holds 150,000 to 200,000 clones, roughly 80% seen once. Sequenced input: PBMCs. The receptors were sampled from a man younger than 45 in good health and CMV-seropositive. The CDR3 runs from the conserved cysteine through the conserved F or W. Fields, in order: V gene, clone size, D gene, J gene, CDR3 protein, CDR3 DNA. A D gene is named only where the DNA matches it firmly. Expanded clones are given a class, and other clones once, few, many or no size at all.

v_gene: TRBV7-9; abundance: once; d_gene: -; j_gene: TRBJ2-7; CDR3aa: CASSLGPGGSYEQYF; CDR3nt: TGTGCCAGCAGCTTAGGTCCCGGGGGTTCCTACGAGCAGTACTTC
v_gene: TRBV4-1; abundance: -; d_gene: TRBD2; j_gene: TRBJ2-5; CDR3aa: CASSQALAGGQETQYF; CDR3nt: TGCGCCAGCAGCCAAGCCTTAGCGGGGGGGCAAGAGACCCAGTACTTC
v_gene: TRBV27; abundance: -; d_gene: TRBD1; j_gene: TRBJ2-4; CDR3aa: CASSSRDRALAKNIQYF; CDR3nt: TGTGCCAGCAGCTCTCGCGACAGGGCGTTAGCCAAAAACATTCAGTACTTC
v_gene: TRBV25-1; abundance: -; d_gene: -; j_gene: TRBJ1-2; CDR3aa: CASTGRGAYGYTF; CDR3nt: TGTGCCAGCACCGGGCGGGGTGCCTATGGCTACACCTTC
v_gene: TRBV18; abundance: -; d_gene: TRBD2; j_gene: TRBJ2-1; CDR3aa: CASSTSGGLYNEQFF; CDR3nt: TGTGCCAGCTCGACTAGCGGGGGACTCTACAATGAGCAGTTCTTC
v_gene: TRBV11-2; abundance: -; d_gene: -; j_gene: TRBJ1-3; CDR3aa: CASSLAGASNTIYF; CDR3nt: TGTGCCAGCAGCTTGGCGGGGGCTTCAAACACCATATATTTT
v_gene: TRBV11-2; abundance: -; d_gene: TRBD1; j_gene: TRBJ2-5; CDR3aa: CASSLEPGTGYAQYF; CDR3nt: TGTGCCAGCAGCTTAGAGCCCGGGACAGGGTACGCCCAGTACTTC
v_gene: TRBV21-1; abundance: -; d_gene: -; j_gene: TRBJ2-3; CDR3aa: CASSTWGLAGVPFTDTQYF; CDR3nt: TGTGCCAGCAGCACCTGGGGACTAGCGGGGGTCCCGTTCACAGATACGCAGTATTTT
v_gene: TRBV19; abundance: -; d_gene: TRBD1; j_gene: TRBJ2-2; CDR3aa: CASRIGTGNTGELFF; CDR3nt: TGTGCCAGTAGAATAGGGACAGGGAACACCGGGGAGCTGTTTTTT
v_gene: TRBV19; abundance: -; d_gene: -; j_gene: TRBJ1-2; CDR3aa: CASSPGYGYTF; CDR3nt: TGTGCCAGTAGTCCAGGGTATGGCTACACCTTC
v_gene: TRBV19; abundance: once; d_gene: -; j_gene: TRBJ1-2; CDR3aa: CASSIVEGTYGYTF; CDR3nt: TGTGCCAGTAGTATAGTGGAGGGGACCTATGGCTACACCTTC
v_gene: TRBV18; abundance: -; d_gene: -; j_gene: TRBJ1-5; CDR3aa: CASSSVPPGNQPQHF; CDR3nt: TGTGCCAGCTCCTCTGTCCCCCCTGGCAATCAGCCCCAGCATTTT
v_gene: TRBV7-9; abundance: -; d_gene: TRBD1; j_gene: TRBJ2-1; CDR3aa: CASSLLKGAYEQFF; CDR3nt: TGTGCCAGCAGCTTATTGAAGGGGGCCTATGAGCAGTTCTTC
v_gene: TRBV30; abundance: -; d_gene: -; j_gene: TRBJ1-3; CDR3aa: CAWTSSGNTIYF; CDR3nt: TGTGCCTGGACCTCCTCTGGAAACACCATATATTTT
v_gene: TRBV6-1; abundance: -; d_gene: -; j_gene: TRBJ1-2; CDR3aa: CASSNLLPRYYGYTF; CDR3nt: TGTGCCAGCAGCAACCTCCTCCCCAGATACTATGGCTACACCTTC
v_gene: TRBV19; abundance: -; d_gene: -; j_gene: TRBJ2-7; CDR3aa: CASSAGQSYEQYF; CDR3nt: TGTGCCAGTAGTGCGGGGCAGTCCTACGAGCAGTACTTC
v_gene: TRBV6-5; abundance: few; d_gene: -; j_gene: TRBJ1-2; CDR3aa: CASSKDSRVGGYTF; CDR3nt: TGTGCCAGCAGCAAGGACAGTCGGGTGGGTGGCTACACCTTC
v_gene: TRBV9; abundance: -; d_gene: -; j_gene: TRBJ1-2; CDR3aa: CASSALQGRHGYTF; CDR3nt: TGTGCCAGCAGCGCCCTACAGGGTAGGCATGGCTACACCTTC